These 13 T cell receptor beta chains were all obtained from the same sample, sequenced in a study of cytomegalovirus exposure and HLA in healthy donors. This PCR relied on a set of 60 Vbeta primers and 13 Jbeta primers. The method was immunoSEQ multiplex PCR; TCRdb's version includes in-frame clones alone and lacks a portion of them. The sample shows about 170,000 clones, approximately 82% of them seen only once. The specimen sequenced was PBMCs. These receptors originate from a male donor in good health and CMV-seronegative.

The table lists this clone with a few counts. This rearrangement joins TRBV2 to TRBJ1-3; D may be TRBD1 (6 bases). V was shortened by 2 bases and J by 2 bases, with 19 bases between the two germline ends. The CDR3 sequence is 18 residues long. The germline gives CDR1 SNHLY, CDR2 FYNNEI. The CDR3 nucleotides are TGTGCCAGCAGTGAATTAGAGGGGGGGGGCTTCCCTGGAAACACCATATATTTT. Encoded protein: CASSELEGGGFPGNTIYF.

The chain uses TRBV19 and TRBJ2-5, with 10 nucleotides matching TRBD2. This CDR3 has 16 residues. Germline CDR1 LNHDA, CDR2 SQIVND (reference sequence). V trimming: 3 bases; J trimming: 9 bases; junction bases outside the gene matches: 13. CDR3 sequence reads: CASSISLAGATGAQYF. The CDR3 DNA reads as TGTGCCAGTAGTATTTCGCTAGCGGGGGCTACGGGGGCCCAGTACTTC.

The chain joins TRBV15 to TRBJ2-6, with D perhaps matching TRBD1 (5 bases). Germline lookup yields CDR1 LNHNV and CDR2 YYDKDF (reference sequence). Trimming removed 5 bases at V and 0 bases at J, with 11 bases between. This CDR3 comprises 16 residues. The CDR3 nucleotides read TGTGCCACCAGCCAGGGCATCGACTCTGGGGCCAACGTCCTGACTTTC. This codes for CATSQGIDSGANVLTF.

The rearrangement uses TRBV7-2 and TRBJ2-2; 9 bases match TRBD1. Germline assignment: CDR1 SGHTA and CDR2 FQGNSA. Trimming took 6 bases from V and 4 from J; bases not matched to a gene: 12. The CDR3 contains 17 residues. The CDR3 reads CASRKTPGTGLTGELFF. Here the CDR3 DNA reads TGTGCCAGCAGAAAAACGCCCGGGACAGGGCTCACCGGGGAGCTGTTTTTT.

CDR3 sequence reads: CASRGDPLGYTF. Here the CDR3 DNA reads TGTGCCAGCAGGGGAGACCCTTTGGGCTACACCTTC. The rearrangement links TRBV25-1 to TRBJ1-2; D uncertain. The CDR3 covers 12 residues. Looked up from germline, CDR1 is MGHDK and CDR2 is SYGVNS. Trimming shortened V by 6 bases and J by 8 bases, and 13 bases separated the two germline ends.

The chain links TRBV18 to TRBJ1-5, with D possibly TRBD1 on 6 matching bases. The CDR3 is made up of 14 amino acids. With 2 bases removed from V and 7 bases from J, the gap between germline ends came to 12 bases. The germline CDR1 and CDR2 sequences are KGHSH and LQKENI. CDR3 in amino acids: CASSPGGSGQPQHF. In DNA, the CDR3 is TGTGCCAGCTCACCAGGGGGCTCAGGGCAGCCCCAGCATTTT. Complete variable domain (other parts from reference TRBV18 and TRBJ1-5): NAGVMQNPRHLVRRRGQEARLRCSPMKGHSHVYWYRQLPEEGLKFMVYLQKENIIDESGMPKERFSAEFPKEGPSILRIQQVVRGDSAAYFCASSPGGSGQPQHFGDGTRLSIL.

The chain has TRBV27 and TRBJ2-1, with a tentative D call TRBD2 (6 bases). Germline V lookup: CDR1 MNHEY, CDR2 SMNVEV (reference sequence). V lost 5 bases to trimming and J lost 8 bases, with 25 bases between them. The CDR3 consists of 17 residues. The CDR3 DNA sequence: TGTGCCAGCAGTAACCCCGGGCGGGCCACTAGCCTCGATGAGCAGTTCTTC. Translating it yields CASSNPGRATSLDEQFF.

As to this clone: The conserved phenylalanine or tryptophan normally closing the CDR3 is absent here, so this likely arose from a read error. Because the CDR3's place on the DNA is in doubt, the DNA is left out and the CDR3 is given as listed by TCRdb. The V and J genes are TRBV7-2 and TRBJ2-3; the table names TRBD2, a call not compared with the DNA. Germline V gene sequence: CDR1 SGHTA, CDR2 FQGNSA. From its first to its last residue, the CDR3 has 10 amino acids. The CDR3 sequence: CASSLAHGGP.

This clone was seen ten or more times. This chain links TRBV4-3 with TRBJ2-6, with a tentative D call TRBD2 (5 bases). Deletions cut 0 bases from V and 1 base from J, with 7 bases between. Germline values: CDR1 LGHNA, CDR2 YSLEER. The length of the CDR3 is 16 residues. For the CDR3, the DNA is TGCGCCAGCAGCCAAGATAGAGGGTCTGGGGCCAACGTCCTGACTTTC. Translating it yields CASSQDRGSGANVLTF.

This chain joins TRBV10-1 and TRBJ2-1; TRBD1 aligns across 10 bases. The CDR3 is made up of 15 amino acids. CDR1 and CDR2 from the germline V gene are WNHNN and SYGVQD (reference sequence). V was pared by 2 bases and J by 3 bases, with 1 base of the junction left unmatched. This CDR3 reads CASSEGTGDYNEQFF. CDR3 bases: TGCGCCAGCAGTGAGGGGACAGGGGACTACAATGAGCAGTTCTTC.

This clone was counted a few times. The chain has TRBV15 and TRBJ2-6, with D unresolved. This CDR3 is built from 16 residues. V was shortened by 5 bases and J by 4 bases, with 15 bases between the two germline ends. CDR1 is LNHNV, CDR2 YYDKDF, per germline (reference sequence). CDR3 amino acids: CATSSTPGSGANVLTF. CDR3 nucleotides: TGTGCCACCAGCTCAACCCCCGGTTCGGGGGCCAACGTCCTGACTTTC.

The rearrangement uses TRBV7-3 and TRBJ2-4; D perhaps matches TRBD2 (6 bases). With 5 bases removed from V and 4 bases from J, the gap between germline ends came to 12 bases. Germline lookup yields CDR1 SGHTA and CDR2 FQGTGA. The CDR3 length is 14 residues. The CDR3 protein is CASSLNGGKNIQYF. The CDR3 region has the DNA TGTGCCAGCAGCCTCAATGGGGGGAAAAACATTCAGTACTTC.

V and J are TRBV7-3 and TRBJ2-3; D may be TRBD1 (5 bases). Germline lookup yields CDR1 SGHTA and CDR2 FQGTGA. This CDR3 is 17 amino acids long. V shed 2 bases and J shed 0 bases, with 15 bases lying between them. The CDR3, as DNA: TGTGCCAGCAGCTTATATCCCGACAGACCTAGCACAGATACGCAGTATTTT. The encoded protein is CASSLYPDRPSTDTQYF.